The 22 T cell receptor beta chains listed next were all sequenced from one sample in a study of human T cells and chemical hapten exposure. Time point indicated: patch test 1, 2 weeks after DPC sensitization. Treatment indicated: therapeutic diphenylcyclopropenone sensitization with weekly scalp DPC. TCRdb re-called the RACE reads through MiXCR, storing one row per CDR3 protein. Among about 340,000 distinct CDR3 sequences, 5.5% to 8% were seen once, and the ten largest hold 8.4%. Sequencing used whole blood, obtained in connection with sensitization to the hapten diphenylcyclopropenone (DPC). The receptors stem from a woman between 18 and 29 years old with alopecia areata. Some clones in this sample may be carry-over from other donors' samples.

Only a few counts were recorded for this clonotype. The genes are TRBV20-1 and TRBJ1-1; 7 nucleotides align to TRBD1. Trimming took 0 bases from V and 1 from J; bases not matched to a gene: 8. The CDR3 totals 16 residues. The germline V gene has CDR1 DFQATT and CDR2 SNEGSKA (reference sequence). CDR3 sequence (DNA): TGCAGTGCTAGAGACGCAGGGACAGTGGCGAACACTGAAGCTTTCTTT. Translating gives CSARDAGTVANTEAFF.

This clonotype was found a few times. The chain carries TRBV20-1 and TRBJ2-7, with TRBD1 matching over 8 bases. The CDR3 totals 16 residues. V lost 0 bases, J lost 2 bases, and 9 bases stayed unmatched. The V gene's germline CDR1 is DFQATT and CDR2 SNEGSKA (reference sequence). CDR3 coding DNA: TGCAGTGCTAGAGATTGGTTGGGACAGGAAACCTACGAGCAGTACTTC. Its protein is CSARDWLGQETYEQYF.

This clonotype showed up just a few times. V usage is TRBV29-1 and J usage is TRBJ1-1; possibly TRBD1 for D (6 bases). V shed 6 bases and J shed 3 bases, with 17 bases lying between them. CDR3 length: 14 amino acids. CDR1 and CDR2 from the germline V gene are SQVTM and ANQGSEA. The chain's CDR3 is CSVEGGREDTEAFF. The DNA for the CDR3 is TGCAGCGTCGAGGGGGGCAGGGAGGACACTGAAGCTTTCTTT.

This clonotype was recorded at least ten times. The chain is built from TRBV12-3 or TRBV12-4 and TRBJ2-3; no firm D call. With 5 bases removed from V and 3 bases from J, the gap between germline ends came to 6 bases. The CDR3 is made up of 12 amino acids. CDR3 region: CASSPRTDTQYF. CDR3 in DNA: TGTGCCAGCAGTCCGCGTACAGATACGCAGTATTTT.

In this sample, this clonotype turned up once. This sequence joins TRBV2 and TRBJ1-1; D not certain. Trimming pared 7 bases from V and 1 base from J, leaving 16 bases between. The CDR3 runs 15 residues. Germline CDR1 and CDR2: SNHLY and FYNNEI. CDR3 protein: CASMVTHTRNTEAFF. CDR3 DNA: TGTGCCAGCATGGTAACGCATACCCGGAACACTGAAGCTTTCTTT.

This clonotype was seen at least ten times. The chain recombines TRBV7-6 with TRBJ2-3; D is uncertain. The CDR3 loop spans 12 amino acids. Trimming took 4 bases from V and 6 from J, leaving 8 bases between them. The germline CDR1 and CDR2 sequences are SGHVS and FNYEAQ. CDR3 sequence (DNA): TGTGCCAGCAGCTCCCGTGGGGATACGCAGTATTTT. It is translated as CASSSRGDTQYF.

As for this clonotype: This sequence may be a read error, since a much larger clone differs from it by one base. The CDR3 is CSASGTGVETQYF. CDR3 DNA sequence: TGCAGTGCTAGTGGGACAGGGGTGGAGACCCAGTACTTC. V and J are TRBV20-1 and TRBJ2-5; 10 nucleotides align to TRBD1. With 3 bases clipped from V and 5 bases from J, the junction kept 3 bases outside the gene matches. CDR1 and CDR2 (germline): DFQATT, SNEGSKA (reference sequence). CDR3 length: 13 amino acids.

This clonotype was counted many times. This chain joins TRBV12-3 or TRBV12-4 and TRBJ2-1; 8 nucleotides match TRBD2. The length of the CDR3 is 17 residues. After removal of 2 bases from V and 2 bases from J, the junction contained 8 bases not matched to a gene. CDR3 coding DNA: TGTGCCAGCAGTTTATTTACTAGCGGCCGGACCTACAATGAGCAGTTCTTC. It specifies CASSLFTSGRTYNEQFF.

For the CDR3, the DNA is TGTGCCAGCAGCTTCGGACAGGCCAGCAATCAGCCCCAGCATTTT. It encodes CASSFGQASNQPQHF. This rearrangement joins TRBV7-2 to TRBJ1-5; 7 positions agree with TRBD1. Germline V gene lookup returns CDR1 SGHTA and CDR2 FQGNSA. Trimming removed 3 bases from V and 1 base from J; junction bases left unmatched: 3. The CDR3 consists of 15 residues.

This clonotype was counted only a few times. The V and J genes are TRBV5-1 and TRBJ2-1, with D possibly called TRBD1 or TRBD2 (5 bases each). There are 14 residues in the CDR3. V lost 3 bases and J 7 bases, leaving 14 bases between the germline ends. CDR1 and CDR2 (germline): SGHRS, YFSETQ. This CDR3 reads CASSSGSGGNEQFF. In nucleotides, the CDR3 is TGCGCCAGCAGCTCTGGCTCTGGGGGTAATGAGCAGTTCTTC.

The rearrangement links TRBV20-1 to TRBJ2-7, with TRBD1 identical over 7 bases. V lost 0 bases to trimming and J lost 4 bases; unmatched junction nucleotides: 12. The CDR3 loop spans 16 amino acids. CDR1 is DFQATT and CDR2 is SNEGSKA in the germline V gene (reference sequence). CDR3 coding DNA: TGCAGTGCTAGAGATCACGAGGGGGCCTCTATATACGAGCAGTACTTC. It encodes CSARDHEGASIYEQYF.

The sample holds many counts of this clonotype. This chain uses TRBV3-1 with TRBJ1-1; 9 bases line up with TRBD1. The trim removed 4 bases at V and 2 bases at J, leaving 8 bases unmatched. The CDR3 is 16 amino acids. From germline, CDR1 is LGHDT and CDR2 YNNKEL (reference sequence). CDR3 region: CASSRSTGGGNTEAFF. DNA of the CDR3: TGTGCCAGCAGCCGCTCGACAGGGGGGGGTAACACTGAAGCTTTCTTT.

This clonotype was counted a few times. The V and J genes are TRBV5-1 and TRBJ2-2; TRBD1 matches 9 bases. V was pared by 4 bases and J by 4 bases, with 5 bases of the junction left unmatched. Germline values: CDR1 SGHRS, CDR2 YFSETQ. The CDR3 runs 15 residues. CDR3 nucleotides: TGCGCCAGCAGCCAGGGACAGGGTCGCACCGGGGAGCTGTTTTTT. It specifies CASSQGQGRTGELFF.

In this sample, this clonotype turned up a few times. The chain recombines TRBV28 with TRBJ2-4; D may be TRBD2 (6 bases). Per the germline V gene, CDR1 is MDHEN and CDR2 is SYDVKM. This CDR3 region has 13 residues. The ends were cut back, 5 bases at V and 3 bases at J, with 8 bases in the middle. This CDR3 reads CASSVGGKNIQYF. CDR3 DNA: TGTGCCAGCAGTGTGGGGGGCAAAAACATTCAGTACTTC.

V usage is TRBV6-5 and J usage is TRBJ2-6; 7 bases are shared with TRBD1. Germline V CDR1 and CDR2: MNHEY, SVGAGI. This CDR3 comprises 17 residues. The V and J ends lost 5 bases and 0 bases, in that order; junction bases with no gene match: 7. The CDR3 DNA is TGTGCCAGCAGTAGGCAGACAGGGACCTCTGGGGCCAACGTCCTGACTTTC. This sequence encodes CASSRQTGTSGANVLTF.

A few counts support this clonotype. This chain links TRBV12-3 or TRBV12-4 with TRBJ2-3, with a possible D match to TRBD2 (7 bases). V shed 3 bases and J shed 0 bases, with 16 bases lying between them. This CDR3 has 17 residues. Written as DNA, the CDR3 is TGTGCCAGCAGTTTGACGGGGGGCCCGACTAGCACAGATACGCAGTATTTT. Translating it yields CASSLTGGPTSTDTQYF.

This clonotype has at least ten counts. The chain combines TRBV4-3 with TRBJ2-1, with D tentatively TRBD2 (7 bases). Trimming left V 0 bases short and J 4 bases short, with 25 bases between. The CDR3 length is 20 residues. Germline CDR1 LGHNA, CDR2 YSLEER. The CDR3: CASSQEGRGPWKYQYNEQFF. CDR3 DNA: TGCGCCAGCAGCCAAGAGGGGCGGGGGCCATGGAAGTACCAATACAATGAGCAGTTCTTC.

J is TRBJ2-3 and V is TRBV12-3 or TRBV12-4; 9 positions match TRBD2. Trimming took 2 bases from V and 7 from J; bases not matched to a gene: 7. The CDR3 consists of 15 residues. Here the CDR3 reads CASSLSAGGRYTQYF. Written as DNA, the CDR3 is TGTGCCAGCAGTTTATCAGCGGGGGGTCGTTATACGCAGTATTTT.

The chain carries TRBV5-5 and TRBJ1-2, with TRBD1 as a possible D gene (5 bases). V was pared by 0 bases and J by 4 bases, with 19 bases between. Germline values: CDR1 SGHKS, CDR2 YYEKEE (reference sequence). The CDR3 runs to 17 residues. This CDR3 is CASSLAAGQSALYGYTF. CDR3 nucleotides: TGTGCCAGCAGCTTGGCCGCAGGACAATCCGCCCTCTATGGCTACACCTTC.

This clonotype was seen repeatedly, ten times or more. V usage is TRBV20-1 and J usage is TRBJ2-3; 11 bases map to TRBD2. V lost 2 bases and J lost 7; bases outside the gene matches: 11. CDR1 DFQATT and CDR2 SNEGSKA come from the germline V gene (reference sequence). The CDR3 extends over 16 amino acids. In DNA form, the CDR3 reads TGCAGTGCTAGAAGCGGACTAGCGGGTTCATTGAATACGCAGTATTTT. Protein product: CSARSGLAGSLNTQYF.

The rearrangement uses TRBV5-5 and TRBJ2-3, with D hard to call. Germline CDR1 and CDR2: SGHKS and YYEKEE (reference sequence). Deletions cut 1 base from V and 3 bases from J, with 6 bases between. CDR3 length equals 13 residues. The CDR3 loop reads CASSLPHTDTQYF. CDR3 nucleotides: TGTGCCAGCAGCTTGCCCCATACAGATACGCAGTATTTT.

This chain connects TRBV7-9 to TRBJ1-4; tentatively, D is TRBD1 (6 bases). The V and J ends lost 4 bases and 1 base respectively, with 10 bases between them. The germline gives CDR1 SEHNR, CDR2 FQNEAQ (reference sequence). The CDR3 extends over 15 amino acids. The CDR3 region is CASSSGQQTNEKLFF. Written as DNA, the CDR3 is TGTGCCAGCAGCTCAGGACAGCAAACTAATGAAAAACTGTTTTTT.